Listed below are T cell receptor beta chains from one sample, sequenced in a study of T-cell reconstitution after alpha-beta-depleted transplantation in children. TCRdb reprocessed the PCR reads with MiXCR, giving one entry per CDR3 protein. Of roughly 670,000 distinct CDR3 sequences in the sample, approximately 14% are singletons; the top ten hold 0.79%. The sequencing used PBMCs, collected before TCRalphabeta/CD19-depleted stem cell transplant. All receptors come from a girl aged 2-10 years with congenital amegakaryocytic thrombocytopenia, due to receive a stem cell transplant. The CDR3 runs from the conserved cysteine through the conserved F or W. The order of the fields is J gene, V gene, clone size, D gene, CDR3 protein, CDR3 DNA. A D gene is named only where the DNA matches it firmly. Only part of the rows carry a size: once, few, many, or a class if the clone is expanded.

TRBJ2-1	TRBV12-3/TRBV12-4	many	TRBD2	CASSLVGRGLLDEQFF	TGTGCCAGCAGTTTAGTAGGTAGGGGACTATTGGATGAGCAGTTCTTC
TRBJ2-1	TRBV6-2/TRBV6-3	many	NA	CASSLAPRSVNEQFF	TGTGCCAGCTCCCTAGCCCCCAGGAGTGTCAATGAGCAGTTCTTC
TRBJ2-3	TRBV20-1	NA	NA	CSARGVSYITDTQYF	TGCAGTGCTAGGGGCGTGAGTTACATCACAGATACGCAGTATTTT
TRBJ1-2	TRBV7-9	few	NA	CASKNRSGRPYGYTF	TGTGCCAGCAAGAATAGGTCAGGGAGGCCCTATGGCTACACCTTC
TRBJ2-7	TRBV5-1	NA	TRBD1	CASTPRQGAYEQYF	TGCGCCAGCACCCCTAGACAGGGGGCCTACGAGCAGTACTTC
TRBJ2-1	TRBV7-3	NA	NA	CASSSLDGPNEQFF	TGTGCCAGCAGCTCACTAGACGGACCGAATGAGCAGTTCTTC
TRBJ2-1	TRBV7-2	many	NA	CASSLQRLQQFF	TGTGCCAGCAGCTTACAGCGGCTACAGCAGTTCTTC
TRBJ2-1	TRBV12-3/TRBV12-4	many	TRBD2	CASSSQTSVREQFF	TGTGCCAGCAGTTCCCAGACTAGCGTTCGCGAGCAGTTCTTC
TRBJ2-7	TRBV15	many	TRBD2	CATSARRLASYNEQYF	TGTGCCACCAGCGCCAGACGACTAGCGAGCTACAACGAGCAGTACTTC
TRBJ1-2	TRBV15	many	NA	CATSRDGIGNGYTF	TGTGCCACCAGCAGAGATGGTATCGGGAATGGCTACACCTTC
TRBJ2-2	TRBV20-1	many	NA	CSAQVNTGELFF	TGCAGTGCTCAAGTGAACACCGGGGAGCTGTTTTTT
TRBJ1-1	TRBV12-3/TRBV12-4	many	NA	CASTRGGAITEAFF	TGTGCCAGCACCCGGGGGGGCGCAATCACTGAAGCTTTCTTT
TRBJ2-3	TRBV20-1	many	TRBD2	CSARDHGGSGSYTQYF	TGCAGTGCTAGAGATCATGGTGGTAGCGGGAGTTATACGCAGTATTTT
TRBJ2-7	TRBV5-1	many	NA	CASSFQGFYEQYF	TGCGCCAGCAGCTTCCAGGGGTTCTACGAGCAGTACTTC
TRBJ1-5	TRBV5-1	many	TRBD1	CASSLYGQGLGVSSNQPQHF	TGCGCCAGCAGCTTATACGGACAGGGGTTGGGTGTAAGTAGCAATCAGCCCCAGCATTTT
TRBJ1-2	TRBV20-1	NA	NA	CSVDTANYGYTF	TGCAGTGTAGACACAGCTAACTATGGCTACACCTTC
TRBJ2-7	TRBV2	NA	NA	CASSHTLRQGSSYEQYF	TGTGCCAGCAGTCATACTCTACGACAAGGGAGCTCCTACGAGCAGTACTTC
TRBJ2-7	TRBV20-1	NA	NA	CSVTLANPYEQYF	TGCAGTGTCACACTAGCCAACCCCTACGAGCAGTACTTC
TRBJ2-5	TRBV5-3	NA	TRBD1	CASIGGIGTGTQETQYF	TGTGCCAGCATTGGTGGTATTGGGACAGGGACTCAAGAGACCCAGTACTTC
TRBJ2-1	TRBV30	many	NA	CALGVSSYNEQFF	TGTGCATTAGGGGTTAGCTCCTACAATGAGCAGTTCTTC
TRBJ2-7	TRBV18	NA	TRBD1	CASSLKPGQHAYEQYF	TGTGCCAGCTCACTAAAACCGGGACAGCATGCCTACGAGCAGTACTTC
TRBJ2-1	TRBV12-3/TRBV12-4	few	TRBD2	CASTTPPGREESNEQFF	TGTGCCAGCACTACACCCCCTGGGCGGGAGGAGAGCAATGAGCAGTTCTTC
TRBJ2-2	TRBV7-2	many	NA	CASSYQTRNTGELFF	TGTGCCAGCAGCTACCAGACTAGGAACACCGGGGAGCTGTTTTTT
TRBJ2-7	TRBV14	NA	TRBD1	CASSSDRVRAIYEQYF	TGTGCCAGCAGCTCTGACAGGGTTCGTGCGATTTACGAGCAGTACTTC
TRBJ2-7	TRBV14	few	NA	CASSQRAHYEQYF	TGTGCCAGCAGTCAGCGGGCGCATTACGAGCAGTACTTC
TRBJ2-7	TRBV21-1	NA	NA	CASTPGLDGWEQYF	TGTGCCAGTACCCCGGGACTAGACGGGTGGGAGCAGTACTTC
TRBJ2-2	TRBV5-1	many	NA	CASSLNSADNTGELFF	TGCGCCAGCAGCTTGAATTCGGCCGACAACACCGGGGAGCTGTTTTTT